This entry lists 22 T cell receptor beta chains sequenced from one sample in a study of cytomegalovirus exposure and HLA in healthy donors. PCR employed 60 Vbeta and 13 Jbeta primers. The method was immunoSEQ multiplex PCR; TCRdb's version includes in-frame clones alone and lacks a portion of them. The profile shows around 99,000 clones, 65% to 80% of them singletons. The sequenced material came from PBMCs. All receptors derive from a male donor in good health and CMV-seronegative.

The chain employs TRBV6-1 and TRBJ2-1; tentative D call: TRBD2 (5 bases). Deletions cut 2 bases from V and 7 bases from J, with 15 bases between. The CDR3 length is 15 residues. Germline assignment: CDR1 MNHNS and CDR2 SASEGT. The CDR3 sequence is CASSEWGTSLNEQFF. Written as DNA, the CDR3 is TGTGCCAGCAGTGAATGGGGTACTAGTTTGAATGAGCAGTTCTTC.

The chain recombines TRBV5-4 with TRBJ2-5, with 9 bases aligning to TRBD1. Trimming at V came to 4 bases and at J to 5 bases, leaving 9 bases not matched to a gene. CDR3 length: 15 amino acids. Germline CDR1 reads SGHNT; CDR2 reads YYREEE (reference sequence). The CDR3 nucleotides read TGTGCCAGCAGCCCACCGGGACAGGGATACGAGACCCAGTACTTC. This gives the protein CASSPPGQGYETQYF.

The J gene is TRBJ1-4, the V gene TRBV30; D is unresolved. The V end lost 4 bases, the J end lost 4 bases, and 13 bases lay between the germline ends. Germline CDR1 is GTSNPN and CDR2 is SVGIG (reference sequence). There are 14 residues in the CDR3. CDR3 loop: CAWTPGELNEKLFF. CDR3 bases: TGTGCCTGGACTCCGGGAGAGCTTAATGAAAAACTGTTTTTT.

As DNA, the CDR3 is TGTGCCAGCAGACAGGGGACAGGGGCCTATGGCTACACCTTC. Translated: CASRQGTGAYGYTF. The chain couples TRBV7-2 to TRBJ1-2; TRBD1 aligns across 10 bases. The germline V gene has CDR1 SGHTA and CDR2 FQGNSA. Losses at the gene ends were 6 bases for V and 4 bases for J; bases not matched to a gene: 5. The CDR3 has 14 amino acids.

V and J are TRBV7-9 and TRBJ1-2; D unresolved. CDR3 length equals 12 residues. Trimming took 1 base from V and 7 from J, leaving 7 bases between them. Germline V gives CDR1 SEHNR, CDR2 FQNEAQ (reference sequence). CDR3 bases: TGTGCCAGCAGCTTAGAGTTAGTTGGCTACACCTTC. Translation gives CASSLELVGYTF.

This rearrangement joins TRBV27 to TRBJ2-1; D unclear. This CDR3 is 14 amino acids long. V was cut by 2 bases and J by 5 bases, with 10 bases left in between. Germline assignment: CDR1 MNHEY and CDR2 SMNVEV (reference sequence). The CDR3 DNA sequence: TGTGCCAGCAGTTTAGTGACTCCCGACAATGAGCAGTTCTTC. Its protein product is CASSLVTPDNEQFF.

The CDR3 nucleotides are TGCAGCGTTGAAGACCCCGGAGGGTACGAGCAGTACTTC. This translates into CSVEDPGGYEQYF. The V call is TRBV29-1, the J call TRBJ2-7; a possible D gene is TRBD2 (6 bases). V was cut by 0 bases and J by 4 bases, with 10 bases left in between. The CDR3 is 13 amino acids. The germline gives CDR1 SQVTM, CDR2 ANQGSEA.

The chain uses TRBV5-4 and TRBJ1-4; D is possibly TRBD1 (5 bases). CDR3 length: 15 residues. CDR1 is SGHNT and CDR2 is YYREEE in the germline V gene (reference sequence). The germline V and J ends were trimmed by 4 bases and 8 bases, with 18 bases remaining between them. The CDR3 DNA reads as TGTGCCAGCAGCCCCGGTGGGGGGAAGGTGGAAAAACTGTTTTTT. This codes for CASSPGGGKVEKLFF.

The V and J genes are TRBV6-5 and TRBJ2-1; D not resolved. V lost 2 bases and J lost 4, with 12 bases in between. The length of the CDR3 is 15 residues. Germline V gene lookup returns CDR1 MNHEY and CDR2 SVGAGI. In nucleotides, the CDR3 is TGTGCCAGCAGTTACGGTGCGGAAGATTACAATGAGCAGTTCTTC. Residues: CASSYGAEDYNEQFF.

V and J are TRBV5-1 and TRBJ2-2, with TRBD2 identical over 13 bases. This CDR3 is built from 17 residues. Trimming took 3 bases from V and 7 from J; bases not matched to a gene: 9. Germline V gives CDR1 SGHRS, CDR2 YFSETQ. CDR3 sequence: CASSYRGTSGKVGELFF. CDR3 DNA: TGCGCCAGCAGCTACCGAGGGACTAGCGGGAAGGTCGGGGAGCTGTTTTTT.

The chain recombines TRBV9 with TRBJ2-1; TRBD2 matches at 8 bases. V was pared by 0 bases and J by 7 bases, with 12 bases of the junction left unmatched. The CDR3 has 17 residues. Germline V gives CDR1 SGDLS, CDR2 YYNGEE. The chain's CDR3 is CASSVGSGAGVQNEQFF. The DNA for the CDR3 is TGTGCCAGCAGCGTAGGAAGTGGAGCGGGAGTTCAGAATGAGCAGTTCTTC.

The CDR3: CASSLGQGNLAFF. CDR3 in DNA: TGTGCCAGCAGCCTGGGGCAGGGTAATTTGGCTTTCTTT. V and J are TRBV7-9 and TRBJ1-1, with a possible D match to TRBD1 (5 bases). CDR3 length: 13 residues. With 5 bases removed from V and 11 bases from J, the gap between germline ends came to 18 bases. The V gene's germline CDR1 is SEHNR and CDR2 FQNEAQ (reference sequence).

The genes are TRBV6-1 and TRBJ2-1; 8 bases match TRBD2. CDR3 size: 15 residues. Germline lookup yields CDR1 MNHNS and CDR2 SASEGT. V was clipped by 6 bases and J by 3 bases; unmatched bases: 7. The CDR3 loop is CASRASGLDYNEQFF. The CDR3 nucleotides read TGTGCCAGCAGGGCTAGCGGGTTAGACTACAATGAGCAGTTCTTC.

In this sample, this clone turned up a few times. The chain has TRBV19 and TRBJ2-1; perhaps TRBD1 as D (5 bases). The CDR3 length is 18 residues. Per the germline V gene, CDR1 is LNHDA and CDR2 is SQIVND (reference sequence). The ends were cut back, 0 bases at V and 2 bases at J, with 17 bases in the middle. This CDR3 reads CASSIDHGAGPPYNEQFF. The CDR3, as DNA: TGTGCCAGTAGTATAGATCATGGGGCAGGGCCCCCCTACAATGAGCAGTTCTTC.

The sample holds a few counts of this clone. This rearrangement joins TRBV15 to TRBJ2-7; a possible D gene is TRBD2 (7 bases). Trimming took off 0 bases at V and 3 bases at J, with 15 bases between the two ends. The CDR3 has 16 residues. The germline V gene encodes CDR1 LNHNV and CDR2 YYDKDF (reference sequence). For the CDR3, the DNA is TGTGCCACCAGCAGAGATCGTTTGGGAGGGGGCTACGAGCAGTACTTC. It translates to CATSRDRLGGGYEQYF.

The chain joins TRBV6-1 to TRBJ2-7; 9 bases agree with TRBD2. The ends lost 11 bases at V and 5 bases at J; junction bases unmatched: 13. CDR1 and CDR2 (germline): MNHNS, SASEGT. The CDR3 has 14 amino acids. The CDR3 coding sequence is TGTGCCTCATCCCCGGGACTAGCTTACCACGAGCAGTACTTC. Its translation is CASSPGLAYHEQYF.

The CDR3 coding sequence is TGCGCCAGCAGTGGAGGACAGGGGAGGGAGACCCAGTACTTC. Residues: CASSGGQGRETQYF. The chain employs TRBV10-2 and TRBJ2-5; 9 bases match TRBD1. CDR3 size: 14 residues. The V segment lost 4 bases and the J segment 5 bases; nucleotides outside the gene matches: 5. In germline, CDR1 is WSHSY, CDR2 SAAADI.

The chain joins TRBV25-1 to TRBJ1-2; D not certain. CDR3 length: 14 residues. Looked up from germline, CDR1 is MGHDK and CDR2 is SYGVNS. Trimming shortened V by 0 bases and J by 3 bases, and 8 bases separated the two germline ends. CDR3 region: CASSEYNFDYGYTF. The DNA for the CDR3 is TGTGCCAGCAGTGAATATAACTTTGACTATGGCTACACCTTC.

The gene calls are TRBV7-9 and TRBJ1-5; 7 bases map to TRBD1. The CDR3 covers 15 residues. Losses at the gene ends were 1 base for V and 4 bases for J; bases not matched to a gene: 4. Germline V gene lookup returns CDR1 SEHNR and CDR2 FQNEAQ (reference sequence). The CDR3, as DNA: TGTGCCAGCAGCTTAGTCGAGGGGGCGAATCAGCCCCAGCATTTT. Translating it yields CASSLVEGANQPQHF.

The chain combines TRBV2 with TRBJ1-4; TRBD1 is a possible D gene (6 bases). The CDR3 consists of 15 residues. From germline, CDR1 is SNHLY and CDR2 FYNNEI. The V and J ends lost 8 bases and 0 bases respectively, with 13 bases between them. DNA for the CDR3: TGTGCCAGCCTATTGGGGACAACAACTAATGAAAAACTGTTTTTT. This encodes CASLLGTTTNEKLFF.

The chain couples TRBV7-6 to TRBJ1-2, with TRBD1 matching over 7 bases. Trimming cost V 8 bases and J 6 bases; bases outside gene matches: 3. Germline V gene data show CDR1 as SGHVS and CDR2 as FNYEAQ. The length of the CDR3 is 11 residues. The CDR3 loop is CASGTGDGYTF. The CDR3 nucleotides read TGTGCCAGCGGCACAGGGGATGGCTACACCTTC. The full variable domain, with the rest looked up from reference TRBV7-6 and TRBJ1-2, is GAGVSQSPRYKVTKRGQDVALRCDPISGHVSLYWYRQALGQGPEFLTYFNYEAQQDKSGLPNDRFSAERPEGSISTLTIQRTEQRDSAMYRCASGTGDGYTFGSGTRLTVV.

The J gene is TRBJ2-3, the V gene TRBV4-1; the D gene is possibly TRBD2 (6 bases). With 2 bases removed from V and 2 bases from J, the gap between germline ends came to 8 bases. Germline V lookup: CDR1 MGHRA, CDR2 YSYEKL. The CDR3 has 14 amino acids. The CDR3, as DNA: TGCGCCAGCAGCCAATCGGGAGTCACAGATACGCAGTATTTT. This gives the protein CASSQSGVTDTQYF.